This T cell receptor (beta chain) was obtained from a study of preoperative IRX-2 immunotherapy in early breast cancer. With V trimmed by 2 bases and J by 4 bases, 0 bases remained unmatched. CDR1 is MDHEN and CDR2 is SYDVKM in the germline V gene. This CDR3 spans 15 amino acids. The data were produced by immunoSEQ multiplex PCR, yet TCRdb's version contains in-frame clones alone and is incomplete. The data contain approximately 96,000 clones, 86% of them seen just once; the ten biggest clones take up around 2.1%. Noted treatment: preoperative locoregional IRX-2 cytokine immunotherapy. Preoperative locoregional IRX-2 cytokine immunotherapy was tested in the phase Ib source study.

This receptor was taken from a human donor with breast cancer. V usage is TRBV28 and J usage is TRBJ2-4; TRBD2 agrees at 12 bases. This sample comprised tumor tissue, obtained after IRX-2 immunotherapy. The chain's CDR3 is CASSLLAGGKNIQYF. In nucleotides, the CDR3 is TGTGCCAGCAGTTTACTAGCGGGAGGGAAAAACATTCAGTACTTC.